The 26 T cell receptor beta chains reported below all come from one sample, sequenced in a study of early T cells in non-severe SARS-CoV-2 infection. TCRdb used MiXCR to reprocess the 5' RACE reads, holding one entry per CDR3 protein. The table has tens of thousands of distinct CDR3 sequences, 5% seen once. This sample comprised whole blood, obtained at baseline. These receptors all stem from an adult who was a healthcare worker with PCR-confirmed SARS-CoV-2 infection or an uninfected control (not recorded which).

The DNA for the CDR3 is TGTGCCAGTAGTCAAGACGGACGGTGGAACTATGGCTACACCTTC. Translated, it gives CASSQDGRWNYGYTF. The rearrangement uses TRBV19 and TRBJ1-2; D remains ambiguous. The V end was cut by 5 bases, the J end by 2 bases, with 15 bases between. The CDR3 is 15 amino acids. Germline lookup yields CDR1 LNHDA and CDR2 SQIVND (reference sequence).

There are many counts of this clonotype. The chain recombines TRBV5-1 with TRBJ2-3; D gene ambiguous. CDR3 size: 12 residues. Germline V gene data show CDR1 as SGHRS and CDR2 as YFSETQ. Between the trimmed V and J ends, which lost 5 bases and 2 bases, there was a span of 6 bases. For the CDR3, the DNA is TGCGCCAGCAGTCTTCACACAGATACGCAGTATTTT. This gives the protein CASSLHTDTQYF.

This clonotype was observed at least ten times. The chain uses TRBV20-1 and TRBJ2-5; D gene uncertain. Germline CDR1 DFQATT, CDR2 SNEGSKA (reference sequence). Trimming cost V 6 bases and J 7 bases, with 15 bases left between them. The CDR3 has 12 residues. The CDR3 here is CSAPAEPPTQYF. The CDR3 nucleotides are TGCAGTGCCCCGGCCGAACCGCCGACCCAGTACTTC.

This clonotype was recorded many times. V usage is TRBV6-1 and J usage is TRBJ1-2, with D perhaps matching TRBD1 (5 bases). This CDR3 spans 15 amino acids. Per germline, CDR1 MNHNS and CDR2 SASEGT. Trimming took 7 bases from V and 2 from J, leaving 17 bases between them. This CDR3 is CASIEGSGLNYGYTF. The CDR3 nucleotides are TGTGCCAGCATAGAAGGATCGGGACTGAACTATGGCTACACCTTC.

The V gene is TRBV7-3, the J gene TRBJ1-3; D is ambiguous. This CDR3 is 15 amino acids long. CDR1 is SGHTA and CDR2 is FQGTGA in the germline V gene. The ends were cut back, 4 bases at V and 2 bases at J, with 12 bases in the middle. The CDR3 here is CASSSQAGAGNTIYF. The CDR3 nucleotides read TGTGCCAGCAGCTCCCAAGCCGGGGCTGGAAACACCATATATTTT.

This clonotype was detected many times. This chain uses TRBV10-1 with TRBJ1-1, with 12 bases that match TRBD1. V lost 5 bases, J lost 7 bases, and 8 bases stayed unmatched. The CDR3 runs 15 residues. Germline CDR1 reads WNHNN; CDR2 reads SYGVQD (reference sequence). CDR3 protein: CASSTGTGGRSEAFF. The CDR3 DNA follows: TGCGCCAGCAGTACCGGGACAGGGGGCAGGAGTGAAGCTTTCTTT.

There are many counts of this clonotype. The genes are TRBV27 and TRBJ2-1; D is unclear. The length of the CDR3 is 13 residues. V dropped 3 bases and J dropped 7 bases, with 10 bases sitting between them. Germline V gene lookup returns CDR1 MNHEY and CDR2 SMNVEV (reference sequence). Here the CDR3 DNA reads TGTGCCAGCAGTTTCCACCCCCCAAATGAGCAGTTCTTC. It translates to CASSFHPPNEQFF.

This clonotype appeared a few times. CDR3 in amino acids: CASALAGVMDEQFF. CDR3 DNA: TGTGCCAGCGCGCTAGCGGGAGTAATGGATGAGCAGTTCTTC. The chain employs TRBV7-9 and TRBJ2-1; the match to TRBD2 covers 10 bases. The V gene end was trimmed by 8 bases and the J gene end by 8 bases; junction bases not matched to a gene: 9. CDR1 and CDR2 from the germline V gene are SEHNR and FQNEAQ (reference sequence). The CDR3 contains 14 residues.

The chain joins TRBV27 to TRBJ2-7; TRBD2 agrees at 13 bases. Germline V gene lookup returns CDR1 MNHEY and CDR2 SMNVEV (reference sequence). The CDR3 sequence is 15 residues long. Trimming removed 6 bases from V and 3 bases from J; junction bases left unmatched: 5. The CDR3 nucleotides are TGTGCCAGCAGACTGGGGACTAGCGGGATCTACGAGCAGTACTTC. This translates into CASRLGTSGIYEQYF.

This clonotype was found many times. This chain uses TRBV5-1 with TRBJ1-2; a possible D gene is TRBD1 (6 bases). V was pared by 4 bases and J by 4 bases, with 14 bases between. Germline V CDR1 and CDR2: SGHRS, YFSETQ. CDR3 length: 14 amino acids. The CDR3: CASSPRQETYGYTF. CDR3 sequence (DNA): TGCGCCAGCAGCCCTCGACAGGAGACCTATGGCTACACCTTC.

The CDR3 DNA is TGCAGCGTTGAAGATCGGAACGGAAACACCATATATTTT. The encoded protein is CSVEDRNGNTIYF. V and J are TRBV29-1 and TRBJ1-3; D not certain. Trimming took 0 bases from V and 4 from J, leaving 7 bases between them. The CDR3 is made up of 13 amino acids. Germline lookup yields CDR1 SQVTM and CDR2 ANQGSEA.

This clonotype appeared a few times. This chain links TRBV2 with TRBJ2-3; a weak D match, TRBD1 (6 bases). The ends were cut back, 3 bases at V and 11 bases at J, with 15 bases in the middle. The CDR3 totals 13 residues. Germline V gives CDR1 SNHLY, CDR2 FYNNEI. The CDR3 spells CASSDTGSFWQYF. The CDR3, as DNA: TGTGCCAGCAGTGACACAGGGTCTTTTTGGCAGTATTTT.

J is TRBJ1-1 and V is TRBV30; 7 bases align to TRBD1. CDR3 length: 14 amino acids. From germline, CDR1 is GTSNPN and CDR2 SVGIG (reference sequence). The ends lost 4 bases at V and 5 bases at J; junction bases unmatched: 10. As DNA, the CDR3 is TGTGCCTGGACCAAAACCAGGGGGATAACTGAAGCTTTCTTT. This encodes CAWTKTRGITEAFF.

Worth noting for this clonotype: A read error may be the cause here, since a much bigger clone is one base away. V is TRBV12-3 or TRBV12-4 and J is TRBJ2-1; the D is unclear. V was trimmed by 5 bases and J by 6 bases, leaving 11 bases between them. The CDR3 contains 13 residues. DNA for the CDR3: TGTGCCAGCAGTGTGAACAGAAGCAATGAGCAGTTCTTC. Translating it yields CASSVNRSNEQFF.

This clonotype was seen repeatedly, ten times or more. The rearrangement links TRBV20-1 to TRBJ1-1; 7 positions agree with TRBD1. Germline V CDR1 and CDR2: DFQATT, SNEGSKA (reference sequence). CDR3 length equals 17 residues. Trimming removed 3 bases from V and 6 bases from J; junction bases left unmatched: 19. The CDR3 protein is CSASGANMDRLLPEAFF. DNA of the CDR3: TGCAGTGCTAGTGGGGCTAATATGGACAGGCTCTTACCTGAAGCTTTCTTT.

This clonotype occurred many times. The CDR3 here is CASSYSGTVTYEQYF. DNA of the CDR3: TGTGCCAGCAGTTACTCCGGGACAGTGACCTACGAGCAGTACTTC. The V and J genes are TRBV6-5 and TRBJ2-7; 7 bases line up with TRBD1. The CDR3 spans 15 residues. V trimming: 0 bases; J trimming: 2 bases; junction bases outside the gene matches: 4. Germline CDR1 MNHEY, CDR2 SVGAGI.

This clonotype has at least ten counts. The chain joins TRBV5-1 to TRBJ2-6; D unclear. CDR3 length equals 15 residues. In germline, CDR1 is SGHRS, CDR2 YFSETQ. V was trimmed by 0 bases and J by 3 bases, leaving 7 bases between them. CDR3 sequence reads: CASSLASIGANVLTF. The CDR3 coding sequence is TGCGCCAGCAGCTTGGCTTCAATTGGGGCCAACGTCCTGACTTTC.

This clonotype was found a few times. The rearrangement links TRBV4-1 to TRBJ1-1; 8 bases align to TRBD1. The length of the CDR3 is 18 residues. The junction had 10 bases not matched to a gene; V was cut back by 1 base and J by 0 bases. Germline CDR1 MGHRA, CDR2 YSYEKL. The CDR3 nucleotides read TGCGCCAGCAGCCAAGTTCCAGGGGGCACGTACCTGAACACTGAAGCTTTCTTT. Amino acid sequence: CASSQVPGGTYLNTEAFF.

This clonotype has at least ten counts. V gene TRBV19 combines with J gene TRBJ2-7; perhaps D is TRBD1 or TRBD2 (5 bases each). The ends were cut back, 6 bases at V and 6 bases at J, with 15 bases in the middle. The CDR3 consists of 13 residues. CDR1 LNHDA and CDR2 SQIVND come from the germline V gene (reference sequence). The CDR3 region is CASRGPVKGEQYF. The CDR3 bases are TGTGCCAGTAGGGGACCGGTAAAAGGCGAGCAGTACTTC.

This clonotype appeared a few times. This chain uses TRBV5-4 with TRBJ2-3; 12 nucleotides agree with TRBD2. Germline values: CDR1 SGHNT, CDR2 YYREEE (reference sequence). This CDR3 contains 14 residues. Trimming removed 7 bases from V and 4 bases from J; junction bases left unmatched: 4. The chain's CDR3 is CASQTSGSADTQYF. CDR3 DNA sequence: TGTGCCAGCCAGACTAGCGGGAGCGCAGATACGCAGTATTTT.

This clonotype came up many times. This sequence joins TRBV20-1 and TRBJ2-1; D not resolved. Trimming shortened V by 3 bases and J by 6 bases, and 12 bases separated the two germline ends. This CDR3 is 13 amino acids long. Germline V gives CDR1 DFQATT, CDR2 SNEGSKA (reference sequence). As DNA, the CDR3 is TGCAGTGCTAGTTCCCCCACCTCCAATGAGCAGTTCTTC. Translation gives CSASSPTSNEQFF.

This clonotype has more than one count but fewer than ten. The gene calls are TRBV12-3 or TRBV12-4 and TRBJ2-3; 9 bases fit TRBD1. CDR3 length: 15 amino acids. With V trimmed by 3 bases and J by 5 bases, 6 bases remained unmatched. The CDR3 sequence is CASSFRQGVIDTQYF. In DNA, the CDR3 is TGTGCCAGCAGTTTCCGACAGGGGGTTATAGATACGCAGTATTTT.

This clonotype was seen many times. The chain has TRBV4-2 and TRBJ2-3, with TRBD2 matching 8 bases. Per the germline V gene, CDR1 is LGHNA and CDR2 is YNFKEQ. This CDR3 comprises 16 residues. V shed 1 base, J shed 9 bases, and the junction held 12 bases outside the gene matches. This CDR3 reads CASSQVEYGRAETQYF. CDR3 sequence (DNA): TGTGCCAGCAGCCAAGTCGAATACGGGAGGGCGGAAACGCAGTATTTT.

This clonotype was observed a handful of times. V gene TRBV7-8 combines with J gene TRBJ1-5; no reliable D call. Looked up from germline, CDR1 is SGHVS and CDR2 is FQNEAQ. V dropped 1 base and J dropped 6 bases, with 10 bases sitting between them. CDR3 length: 14 residues. The CDR3 reads CASSLGVRIQPQHF. In nucleotides, the CDR3 is TGTGCCAGCAGCTTAGGAGTACGGATTCAGCCCCAGCATTTT.

This clonotype was seen a handful of times. The chain links TRBV30 to TRBJ1-1; D not certain. From germline, CDR1 is GTSNPN and CDR2 SVGIG (reference sequence). Trimming took off 2 bases at V and 3 bases at J, with 10 bases between the two ends. The CDR3 totals 13 residues. CDR3 in amino acids: CAWSTGVDTEAFF. The CDR3 bases are TGTGCCTGGAGTACCGGGGTGGACACTGAAGCTTTCTTT. The complete variable domain, with remaining parts taken from reference TRBV30 and TRBJ1-1, reads SQTIHQWPATLVQPVGSPLSLECTVEGTSNPNLYWYRQAAGRGLQLLFYSVGIGQISSEVPQNLSASRPQDRQFILSSKKLLLSDSGFYLCAWSTGVDTEAFFGQGTRLTVV.

This clonotype was counted ten times or more. V gene TRBV5-5 combines with J gene TRBJ2-7; D tentatively reads TRBD1 or TRBD2 (6 bases each). The germline CDR1 and CDR2 sequences are SGHKS and YYEKEE (reference sequence). The germline V and J ends were trimmed by 4 bases and 5 bases, with 19 bases remaining between them. The CDR3 runs to 15 residues. The CDR3 protein is CASSPTRGAFNEQYF. CDR3 sequence (DNA): TGTGCCAGCAGCCCTACGAGGGGGGCTTTTAACGAGCAGTACTTC.